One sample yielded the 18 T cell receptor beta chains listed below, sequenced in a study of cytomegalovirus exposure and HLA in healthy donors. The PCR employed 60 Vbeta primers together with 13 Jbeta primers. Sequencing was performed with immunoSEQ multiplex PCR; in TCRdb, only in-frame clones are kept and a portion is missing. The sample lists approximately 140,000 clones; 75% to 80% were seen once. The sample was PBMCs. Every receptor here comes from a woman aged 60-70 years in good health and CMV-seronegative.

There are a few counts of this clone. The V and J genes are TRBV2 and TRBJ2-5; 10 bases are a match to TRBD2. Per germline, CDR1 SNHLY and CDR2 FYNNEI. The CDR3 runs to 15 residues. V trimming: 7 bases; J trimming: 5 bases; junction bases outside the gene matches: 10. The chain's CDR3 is CASKKGTSAGETQYF. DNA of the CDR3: TGTGCCAGCAAGAAAGGGACTAGCGCTGGGGAGACCCAGTACTTC.

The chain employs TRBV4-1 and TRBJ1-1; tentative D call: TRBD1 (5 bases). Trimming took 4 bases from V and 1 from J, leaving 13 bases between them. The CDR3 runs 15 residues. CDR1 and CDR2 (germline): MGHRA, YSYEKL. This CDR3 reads CASSLRGERNTEAFF. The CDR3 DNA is TGCGCCAGCAGCCTACGGGGGGAGAGGAACACTGAAGCTTTCTTT.

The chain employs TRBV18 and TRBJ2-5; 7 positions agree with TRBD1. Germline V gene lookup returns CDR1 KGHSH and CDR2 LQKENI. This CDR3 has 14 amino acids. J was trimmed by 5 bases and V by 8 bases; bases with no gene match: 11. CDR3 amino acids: CASTKNRGGETQYF. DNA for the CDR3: TGTGCCAGCACCAAGAACAGGGGCGGGGAGACCCAGTACTTC.

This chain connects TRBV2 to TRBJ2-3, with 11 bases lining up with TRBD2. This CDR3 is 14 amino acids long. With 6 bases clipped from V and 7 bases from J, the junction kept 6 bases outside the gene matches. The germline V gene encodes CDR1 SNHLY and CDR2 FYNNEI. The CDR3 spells CASSVSGRANTQYF. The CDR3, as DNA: TGTGCCAGCAGCGTTAGCGGGAGGGCCAATACGCAGTATTTT.

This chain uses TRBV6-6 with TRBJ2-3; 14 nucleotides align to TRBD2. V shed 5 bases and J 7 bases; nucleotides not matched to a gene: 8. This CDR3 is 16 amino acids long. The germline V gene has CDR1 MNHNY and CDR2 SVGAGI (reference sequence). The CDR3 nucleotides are TGTGCCAGCAGTACGGCGACTAGCGGGGGGGCCAATACGCAGTATTTT. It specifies CASSTATSGGANTQYF.

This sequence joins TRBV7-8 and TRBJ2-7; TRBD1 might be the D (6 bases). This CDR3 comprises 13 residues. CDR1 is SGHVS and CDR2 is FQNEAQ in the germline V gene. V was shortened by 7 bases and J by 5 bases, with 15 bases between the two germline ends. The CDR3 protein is CASTHTGRHEQYF. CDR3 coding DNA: TGTGCCAGCACCCATACAGGGCGGCACGAGCAGTACTTC.

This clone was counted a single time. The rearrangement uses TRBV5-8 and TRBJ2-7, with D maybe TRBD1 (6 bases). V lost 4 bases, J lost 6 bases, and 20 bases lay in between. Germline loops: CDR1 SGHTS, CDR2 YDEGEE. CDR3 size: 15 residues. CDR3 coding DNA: TGTGCCAGCAGCCCAACAGGGATCCGTTGGCCCGAGCAGTACTTC. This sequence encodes CASSPTGIRWPEQYF. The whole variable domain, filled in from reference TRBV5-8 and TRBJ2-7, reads EAGVTQSPTHLIKTRGQQATLRCSPISGHTSVYWYQQALGLGLQFLLWYDEGEERNRGNFPPRFSGRQFPNYSSELNVNALELEDSALYLCASSPTGIRWPEQYFGPGTRLTVT.

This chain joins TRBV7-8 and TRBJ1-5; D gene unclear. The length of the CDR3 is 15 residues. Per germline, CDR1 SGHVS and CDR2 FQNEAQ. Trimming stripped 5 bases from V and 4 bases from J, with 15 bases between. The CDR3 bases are TGTGCCAGCAGCCCGTTTGGGCAGAATAATCAGCCCCAGCATTTT. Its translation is CASSPFGQNNQPQHF.

CDR3 sequence (DNA): TGTGCCAGCAGCAAAGCGCCCGAAGCGAGCTCTGGAAACACCATATATTTT. Translation: CASSKAPEASSGNTIYF. The J gene is TRBJ1-3, the V gene TRBV21-1. TRBV21-1 is a pseudogene segment. The CDR3 consists of 17 residues.

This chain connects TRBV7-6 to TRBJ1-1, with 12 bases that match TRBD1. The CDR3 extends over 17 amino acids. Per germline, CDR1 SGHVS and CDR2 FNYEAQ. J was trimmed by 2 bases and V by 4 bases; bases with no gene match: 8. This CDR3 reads CASSSQGTGGRNTEAFF. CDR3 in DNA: TGTGCCAGCAGCTCACAGGGGACAGGGGGCAGAAACACTGAAGCTTTCTTT.

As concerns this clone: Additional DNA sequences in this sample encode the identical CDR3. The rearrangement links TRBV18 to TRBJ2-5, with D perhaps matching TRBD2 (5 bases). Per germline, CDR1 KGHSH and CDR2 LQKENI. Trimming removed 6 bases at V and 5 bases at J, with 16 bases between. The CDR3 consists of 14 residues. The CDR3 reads CASSPGLPPETQYF. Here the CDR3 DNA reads TGTGCCAGCTCCCCCGGACTGCCTCCCGAGACCCAGTACTTC.

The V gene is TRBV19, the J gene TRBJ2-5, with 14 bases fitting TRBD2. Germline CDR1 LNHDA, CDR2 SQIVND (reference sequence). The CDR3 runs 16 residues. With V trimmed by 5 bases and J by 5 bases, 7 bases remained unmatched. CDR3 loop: CASSFGTSGSRETQYF. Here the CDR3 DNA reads TGTGCCAGTAGTTTCGGGACTAGCGGGAGTCGGGAGACCCAGTACTTC. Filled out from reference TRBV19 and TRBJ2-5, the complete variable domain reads DGGITQSPKYLFRKEGQNVTLSCEQNLNHDAMYWYRQDPGQGLRLIYYSQIVNDFQKGDIAEGYSVSREKKESFPLTVTSAQKNPTAFYLCASSFGTSGSRETQYFGPGTRLLVL.

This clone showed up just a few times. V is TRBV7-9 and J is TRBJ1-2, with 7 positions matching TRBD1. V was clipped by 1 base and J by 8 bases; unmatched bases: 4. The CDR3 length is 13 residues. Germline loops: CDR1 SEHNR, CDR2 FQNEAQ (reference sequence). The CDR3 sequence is CASSLEGARGYTF. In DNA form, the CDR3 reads TGTGCCAGCAGCTTAGAGGGGGCGCGCGGCTACACCTTC.

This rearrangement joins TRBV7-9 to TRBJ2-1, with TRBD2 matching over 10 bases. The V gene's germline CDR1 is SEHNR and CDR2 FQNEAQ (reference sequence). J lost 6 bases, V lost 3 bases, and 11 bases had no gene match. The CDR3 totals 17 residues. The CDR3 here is CASSLGTSANRRNEQFF. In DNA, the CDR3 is TGTGCCAGCAGCTTGGGGACTAGCGCAAATAGGCGCAATGAGCAGTTCTTC.

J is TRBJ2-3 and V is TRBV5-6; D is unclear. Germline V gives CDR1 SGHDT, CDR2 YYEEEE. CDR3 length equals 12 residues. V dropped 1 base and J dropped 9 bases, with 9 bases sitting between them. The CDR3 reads CASSLFRGTQYF. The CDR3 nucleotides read TGTGCCAGCAGCTTGTTCCGTGGCACGCAGTATTTT.

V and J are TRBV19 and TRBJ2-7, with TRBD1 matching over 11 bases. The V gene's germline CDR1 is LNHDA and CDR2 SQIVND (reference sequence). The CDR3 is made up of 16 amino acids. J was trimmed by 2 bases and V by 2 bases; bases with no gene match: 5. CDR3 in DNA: TGTGCCAGTAGTATACTCCCGGGACAGGGGGCCTACGAGCAGTACTTC. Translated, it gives CASSILPGQGAYEQYF.

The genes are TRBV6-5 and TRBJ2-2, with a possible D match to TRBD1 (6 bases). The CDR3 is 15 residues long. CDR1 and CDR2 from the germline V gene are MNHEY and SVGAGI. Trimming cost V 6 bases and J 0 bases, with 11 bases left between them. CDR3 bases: TGTGCCAGCAGGCCCGGACAGACGAACACCGGGGAGCTGTTTTTT. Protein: CASRPGQTNTGELFF.

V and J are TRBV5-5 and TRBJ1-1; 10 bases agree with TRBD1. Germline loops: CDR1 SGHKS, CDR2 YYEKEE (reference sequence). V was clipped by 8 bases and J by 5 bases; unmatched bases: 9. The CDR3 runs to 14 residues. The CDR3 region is CASMRTGGKTEAFF. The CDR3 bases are TGTGCCAGTATGAGGACAGGGGGGAAAACTGAAGCTTTCTTT. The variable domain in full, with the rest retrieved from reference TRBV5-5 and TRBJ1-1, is DAGVTQSPTHLIKTRGQQVTLRCSPISGHKSVSWYQQVLGQGPQFIFQYYEKEERGRGNFPDRFSARQFPNYSSELNVNALLLGDSALYLCASMRTGGKTEAFFGQGTRLTVV.